This entry features one T cell receptor beta chain sequence. Original data processing: Counts of nucleated cells, estimated from reference gene primer amplification, were obtained. The repertoire was sequenced with immunoSEQ multiplex PCR; TCRdb's copy has only in-frame clones and lacks some. D and trimming come from the DNA, and the V and J calls and clone size come from that table. Seen here are fewer than 300,000 clones, less than 85% observed once, and the top ten hold more than 1.4%. This sample is part of a study of blood T cell repertoires in COVID-19. Study-wide background: COVID-19 samples from acute and convalescent phases originated in the United States, Italy and Spain.

The junction had 19 bases not matched to a gene; V was cut back by 8 bases and J by 4 bases. Germline CDR1 and CDR2: MNHEY and SMNVEV (reference sequence). This CDR3 has 17 residues. Sequencing was done on a sample of peripheral blood. This chain uses TRBV27 with TRBJ1-1, with 7 bases fitting TRBD1. This clonotype was sampled from a human donor with COVID-19, enrolled during active disease. The donor label of this sample is uncertain. Here the CDR3 DNA reads TGTGCCAGCGCCAGGGTTCCCCACAGGGGAAATGGCACTGAAGCTTTCTTT. This translates into CASARVPHRGNGTEAFF.